The TCR beta chain described here comes from a study of OX40 agonist ivuxolimab in advanced cancers. Across the whole study: Patients' therapy was ivuxolimab, an antibody that acts as an agonist of OX40 (CD134). Those treated in dose escalation had hepatocellular carcinoma, melanoma, renal cell cancer or head and neck cancer. Study-wide results and caveats: Mean expanded clone counts were higher in CD8+ than CD4+ T cells. Nonresponders, in some cases, also had low normalized T-cell clonal expansion.

Here immunoSEQ multiplex PCR was the method, and the copy in TCRdb shows in-frame clones only, minus some. The sample holds around 65,000 clones; 80% to 95% are singletons and the top ten take under 15%. A word on this clone: Its antigen is still unknown.

Germline V lookup: CDR1 LGHNA, CDR2 YSLEER. This CDR3 spans 13 amino acids. V lost 1 base to trimming and J lost 8 bases, with 9 bases between them. This sequence joins TRBV4-3 and TRBJ1-5; no reliable D call. The sequenced sample was CD4+ or CD8+ T cells sorted from blood, obtained in a trial of the OX40 agonist ivuxolimab. The sequence came from an adult with an advanced solid tumor such as melanoma, head and neck, liver or kidney cancer. The CDR3 here is CASSQGGAEPQHF. CDR3 nucleotides: TGCGCCAGCAGCCAAGGGGGTGCCGAGCCCCAGCATTTT.